These 11 T cell receptor beta chains came from one sample sequenced in a study of siplizumab effects on memory and regulatory T cells. Using immunoSEQ multiplex PCR, the repertoire was profiled, and TCRdb retains in-frame clones only, with some absent. The sample holds roughly 60,000 clones; over 90% are singletons and the top ten take around two fifths. The sequenced sample consisted of CD8+ T cells sorted from blood. Source of these receptors: a human donor in good health.

The CDR3 region has the DNA TGCGCCAGCAGCCAAAGACTAGCGGGGGATTACGAGCAGTACTTC. Encoded protein: CASSQRLAGDYEQYF. The rearrangement joins TRBV5-1 to TRBJ2-7, with TRBD2 matching over 12 bases. CDR1 and CDR2 from the germline V gene are SGHRS and YFSETQ. The CDR3 has 15 amino acids. J gave up 4 bases and V 4 bases, and 6 bases lay outside the gene matches.

The chain links TRBV7-9 to TRBJ2-2; either TRBD1 or TRBD2 may supply D (5 bases each). V lost 1 base and J lost 6, with 15 bases in between. The germline V gene encodes CDR1 SEHNR and CDR2 FQNEAQ (reference sequence). The CDR3 is 16 residues long. Here the CDR3 reads CASSLGGTAAAGELFF. CDR3 in DNA: TGTGCCAGCAGCTTAGGAGGGACCGCCGCCGCCGGGGAGCTGTTTTTT.

The genes are TRBV4-2 and TRBJ2-1; D may match TRBD1 or TRBD2 (5 bases each). Germline CDR1 and CDR2: LGHNA and YNFKEQ. V lost 1 base and J lost 4, with 11 bases in between. The CDR3 is made up of 15 amino acids. The chain's CDR3 is CASSQAQGGYNEQFF. Written as DNA, the CDR3 is TGTGCCAGCAGCCAAGCCCAGGGCGGGTACAATGAGCAGTTCTTC.

This clone was found once. The rearrangement uses TRBV10-3 and TRBJ2-1; possibly TRBD2 for D (6 bases). Germline loops: CDR1 ENHRY, CDR2 SYGVKD. The V gene lost 6 bases and the J gene lost 6 bases, with 18 bases spanning the gap. The CDR3 sequence is 15 residues long. The CDR3 reads CAIREGVGVRNEQFF. The CDR3 region has the DNA TGTGCCATCAGGGAGGGAGTGGGAGTTCGCAATGAGCAGTTCTTC.

The chain is built from TRBV7-9 and TRBJ2-7; 12 bases line up with TRBD2. Germline loops: CDR1 SEHNR, CDR2 FQNEAQ (reference sequence). The trim removed 0 bases at V and 4 bases at J, leaving 7 bases unmatched. The CDR3 spans 17 residues. CDR3 amino acids: CASSLAGLAGKGYEQYF. In nucleotides, the CDR3 is TGTGCCAGCAGCTTAGCCGGACTAGCGGGAAAGGGGTACGAGCAGTACTTC.

CDR3 in amino acids: CASGRDAGRPQHF. The DNA of the CDR3 is TGTGCCAGCGGCCGGGACGCAGGTCGGCCCCAGCATTTT. The chain couples TRBV6-6 to TRBJ1-5; D might be TRBD1 (5 bases). The CDR3 totals 13 residues. Trimming left V 8 bases short and J 9 bases short, with 17 bases between. CDR1 is MNHNY and CDR2 is SVGAGI in the germline V gene (reference sequence).

The rearrangement links TRBV25-1 to TRBJ2-7; no clear D gene. The CDR3 loop spans 12 amino acids. The germline CDR1 and CDR2 sequences are MGHDK and SYGVNS. V lost 3 bases and J lost 6, with 9 bases in between. This CDR3 reads CASSEMDFEQYF. The CDR3, as DNA: TGTGCCAGCAGTGAGATGGATTTCGAGCAGTACTTC.

The chain recombines TRBV15 with TRBJ1-1; 7 bases match TRBD1. The CDR3 consists of 14 residues. Germline lookup yields CDR1 LNHNV and CDR2 YYDKDF (reference sequence). V lost 3 bases and J lost 6; bases outside the gene matches: 7. The CDR3 spells CATSRDRQGSEAFF. The CDR3 DNA is TGTGCCACCAGCAGGGATAGACAGGGTTCTGAAGCTTTCTTT.

The rearrangement joins TRBV4-2 to TRBJ2-3; D is uncertain. Trimming removed 0 bases at V and 2 bases at J, with 9 bases between. The CDR3 runs 15 residues. Per the germline V gene, CDR1 is LGHNA and CDR2 is YNFKEQ. In DNA, the CDR3 is TGTGCCAGCAGCCAAGATCCTCAGCTCACAGATACGCAGTATTTT. Its protein is CASSQDPQLTDTQYF.

V is TRBV7-6 and J is TRBJ2-1, with a weak D call TRBD2 (6 bases). V dropped 5 bases and J dropped 6 bases, with 20 bases sitting between them. The CDR3 contains 16 residues. The germline gives CDR1 SGHVS, CDR2 FNYEAQ. The CDR3 bases are TGTGCCAGCAGCATGTCGGACGGACTACCCCTCAATGAGCAGTTCTTC. Translation: CASSMSDGLPLNEQFF. Based on the CDR3 plus reference TRBV7-6 and TRBJ2-1, the full variable domain is GAGVSQSPRYKVTKRGQDVALRCDPISGHVSLYWYRQALGQGPEFLTYFNYEAQQDKSGLPNDRFSAERPEGSISTLTIQRTEQRDSAMYRCASSMSDGLPLNEQFFGPGTRLTVL.

V usage is TRBV7-6 and J usage is TRBJ1-5, with D perhaps matching TRBD1 (5 bases). The V end was cut by 5 bases, the J end by 2 bases, with 16 bases between. The germline gives CDR1 SGHVS, CDR2 FNYEAQ. This CDR3 spans 16 amino acids. The CDR3 DNA is TGTGCCAGCAGCCCAGTGGTGGGGGAGGGCAATCAGCCCCAGCATTTT. It specifies CASSPVVGEGNQPQHF.